Listed below are T cell receptor beta chains from one sample, sequenced in a study of blood T cell repertoires in COVID-19. Assay used: immunoSEQ multiplex PCR; TCRdb lists only in-frame clones, some missing. The sample yields around 620,000 clones, around 89% seen once. Sequencing was done on a sample of peripheral blood. The origin of the receptors is a woman younger than 35 with acute or convalescent COVID-19. The CDR3 runs from the conserved cysteine through the conserved F or W. The D gene is left open where the match is weak. Some rows have no size entry. The others give once, few or many, or a class for an expanded clone.

d_call	clone_size	v_call	j_call	cdr3_aa	cdr3_nt
TRBD1	.	TRBV18	TRBJ1-2	CASSPTGANYGYTF	TGTGCCAGCTCACCAACAGGGGCTAACTATGGCTACACCTTC
.	.	TRBV6-6	TRBJ1-5	CASRLFGNQPQHF	TGTGCCAGCAGGTTATTCGGGAATCAGCCCCAGCATTTT
.	.	TRBV5-1	TRBJ2-7	CASSLSWSSYEQYF	TGCGCCAGCAGCTTAAGTTGGAGCTCCTACGAGCAGTACTTC
.	.	TRBV7-9	TRBJ2-7	CASGALSSYEQYF	TGTGCCAGCGGAGCGCTGAGCTCCTACGAGCAGTACTTC
.	.	TRBV19	TRBJ1-1	CASSIGGMNTEAFF	TGTGCCAGTAGTATTGGAGGAATGAACACTGAAGCTTTCTTT
.	.	TRBV12-5	TRBJ1-2	CASVFWQGGNGYTF	TGTGCTAGTGTATTTTGGCAGGGTGGGAATGGCTACACCTTC
.	.	TRBV28	TRBJ1-4	CASSAGWTNEKLFF	TGTGCCAGCAGTGCAGGGTGGACTAATGAAAAACTGTTTTTT
.	once	TRBV2	TRBJ1-3	CASSQDSGNTIYF	TGTGCCAGCAGTCAGGACTCTGGAAACACCATATATTTT
.	.	TRBV10-3	TRBJ2-2	CAISEIGRGNTGELFF	TGTGCCATCAGTGAAATTGGACGGGGTAACACCGGGGAGCTGTTTTTT
TRBD1	.	TRBV4-3	TRBJ1-2	CASSQDRQGARMVYGYTF	TGCGCCAGCAGCCAAGATCGACAGGGGGCCAGAATGGTCTATGGCTACACCTTC
.	.	TRBV13	TRBJ1-1	CASSLFTGRVEAFF	TGTGCCAGCAGCTTATTTACGGGGAGGGTCGAAGCTTTCTTT
.	.	TRBV7-3	TRBJ2-3	CASSSRTVGGPGTDTQYF	TGTGCCAGCAGCTCCCGGACCGTGGGGGGGCCGGGGACAGATACGCAGTATTTT
TRBD2	.	TRBV2	TRBJ2-3	CASSEGGTTPQYF	TGTGCCAGCAGTGAAGGCGGGACTACCCCGCAGTATTTT
.	.	TRBV6-5	TRBJ1-1	CASRPHESAEAFF	TGTGCCTCCAGACCGCACGAGAGCGCTGAAGCTTTCTTT
.	.	TRBV6-2/TRBV6-3	TRBJ1-1	CASSYPGGNTEAFF	TGTGCCAGCAGTTATCCGGGAGGGAACACTGAAGCTTTCTTT
TRBD1	.	TRBV7-2	TRBJ1-2	CASSLRDRGLGYTF	TGTGCCAGCAGCTTAAGGGACAGGGGGCTTGGCTACACCTTC
.	.	TRBV5-1	TRBJ1-3	CASSYGVPGNTIYF	TGCGCCAGCAGCTACGGGGTTCCTGGAAACACCATATATTTT
.	once	TRBV27	TRBJ1-6	CASSSGGADNSPLHF	TGTGCCAGCAGCTCGGGGGGCGCGGATAATTCACCCCTCCACTTT
.	.	TRBV11-2	TRBJ1-6	CASSLVGSLGSPLHF	TGTGCCAGCAGCTTAGTTGGCAGCCTAGGATCACCCCTCCACTTT
.	.	TRBV21-1	TRBJ2-7	CASSVRSLEPLYEQYF	TGTGCCAGCAGCGTTCGTTCGTTAGAGCCCCTCTACGAGCAGTACTTC
.	.	TRBV5-6	TRBJ1-2	CASSLGQNYGYTF	TGTGCCAGCAGCCTTGGACAGAACTATGGCTACACCTTC